The source of this T cell receptor (beta chain) is a study of cytomegalovirus exposure and HLA in healthy donors (dated by TCRdb to the late 2010s). Concerning the study at large: An earlier analysis of approximately 640 of the donors reported 250 to 350 Gb of sequence data and 100 million to 140 million unique TCR beta sequences from some 180 million T cells. Every discovery cohort repertoire had been produced on one sequencing platform. Genome-wide SNP genotypes for about 65% of the roughly 670 donors were used in a later genetic analysis, which treated that subset as a discovery cohort. Class I and class II HLA loci were covered by the typing at four-digit resolution. The study aimed to test whether cataloging public T cell receptors could reveal signatures of past pathogen exposure. Among the approximately 430 genotyped donors, under 90% belonged to the genetic ancestry cluster associated with self-reported Caucasian donors. Donor age, sex, ethnicity and CMV serostatus were collected together with the repertoire data. The T cell repertoires of around 730 subjects were profiled by immunosequencing and related to cytomegalovirus serostatus. To predict cytomegalovirus infection status, the study brought together high-throughput TCR immunosequencing, statistical association of individual TCRs with disease status, and machine learning. An early release covering around 630 HLA-typed donors comprised 250 to 350 gigabases of sequencing data and 65 million to 100 million unique TCR sequences. A later analysis re-analyzed previously published TCR beta repertoires from hundreds of donors and added high-resolution HLA genotyping to study TCR occurrence patterns. In addition to the first cohort of 500 to 850 subjects, a separate validation cohort of under 150 different subjects was used. On average, about 240,000 unique TCR beta nucleotide sequences were sequenced per donor among a few hundred genotyped donors of the cohort, with roughly 18% of those sequences being non-productive. To decide whether each TCR beta V gene segment behaved as functional or pseudogenic, an earlier analysis of fewer than 750 of the donors relied on high-throughput TCR beta sequencing. Several DR-DQ haplotypes were treated as single units for association and clustering because of strong linkage in the cohort. In the later analysis, no new phenotypic data were used to find candidate immune exposures; instead, reliance was placed on TCR beta sequences and their occurrence across donors. The number of donors typed differed by locus, with roughly 620-630 for A, B, C, DRB1 and DQB1, roughly 550 for DQA1, over 600 for DPA1, and approximately 470 for DPB1.

The library was generated by the immunoSEQ multiplex PCR assay. For the multiplex PCR, a mixture combining 60 forward primers for TCR Vbeta segments and 13 reverse primers for TCR Jbeta segments was used. The CDR3 region of rearranged TCR beta genes was amplified from genomic DNA by a multiplex PCR assay. On the Illumina HiSeq System, the amplified TCR beta libraries were sequenced as 87-base-pair reads. In the authors' own workflow: Across the 500 to 700 repertoires, a later analysis counted some 81 million unique TCR beta chains, about 10 million of which were shared by at least two donors. Raw reads were error-corrected and collapsed into unique sequences by a nearest-neighbor algorithm in which closely related sequences were merged to remove PCR and sequencing errors. CDR3 sequences were aligned to IMGT reference sequences to assign V, D and J gene segments. For a sequence to be retained, a match of at least six nucleotides was required to both a V gene segment and a J gene segment. A rearrangement was called productive if the CDR3 had no stop codons and remained in frame with V and J, and every other rearrangement was called non-productive. Following IMGT convention, CDR3 was defined as the stretch from the second conserved V-encoded cysteine up to the conserved J-encoded phenylalanine. In an earlier analysis of approximately 590 of the donors, sequences lacking an unambiguous match to a single V gene segment were excluded. In an earlier analysis of 587 of the donors, V segments were called functional above 56.7% productive rearrangements and were called segregating when the between-donor standard deviation exceeded 5%. A statistical classification framework was built for diagnosing cytomegalovirus status from the catalog of TCR beta chain sequences. In a later analysis, V and J genes were assigned by comparing TCR nucleotide sequences against IMGT/GENE-DB human TR gene sequences. In a later analysis, CDR3 sequences and most-parsimonious VDJ recombination scenarios were assigned using the TCRdist pipeline. In a later analysis, each TCR beta chain was defined by its CDR3 amino acid sequence together with its V-gene family, and reads lacking a unique V-gene family were excluded. To address suspected cross-contamination and a sequencing artifact, a later analysis removed several hundred highly shared, low-generation-probability nucleotide sequences. In a later analysis, a clonal expansion index for each public chain was calculated from normalized within-repertoire ranks of inferred template counts. In a later analysis, generation probabilities were computed with a VDJ recombination model fitted to out-of-frame rearrangements, and the resulting probabilities were checked against IGoR. A later analysis scored TCR-TCR, TCR-HLA and TCR-CMV co-occurrence with hypergeometric tests, applying a repertoire-size bias correction to TCR pairs. To estimate false discovery rates, a later analysis permuted the HLA or CMV assignments 20 times. In a later analysis, co-occurring TCRs were grouped with DBSCAN, and TCRdist sequence similarity was added when clustering was performed within HLA-allele-positive subsets. Repertoires with fewer than 30,000 or more than 120,000 public chains were left out of co-occurrence clustering, as were roughly five repertoires with anomalous nucleotide sharing. TCRdb provides this immuneACCESS table in a form limited to in-frame rearrangements. Some clones are lacking; in checked studies, under half of them reflect an unresolved V gene, and why the rest are absent is not known. V, J and clone size reflect that table, while D and trimming were determined from the DNA. The sample profile shows around 160,000 clones; about 78% of them were found once. The ten most abundant clones make up about 1.5% of the sample.

The cohort was made up of approximately 700 healthy bone marrow donors. All cohort members were sampled while nominally healthy, although unrecorded immune exposures were likely present. The donor was CMV seronegative and was included in the group of under 450 seronegative cohort members. A peripheral blood sample was collected from each donor, and TCR beta sequencing was performed on peripheral blood mononuclear cells. Genomic DNA was extracted from the blood cell samples with the Qiagen DNeasy Blood Extraction Kit. This clone was counted a few times. The specificity of this receptor is unknown. No much larger clone is present one base from it, and per-base qualities are unavailable. CDR1 and CDR2 were assigned from the germline V gene as MDHEN and SYDVKM. The CDR3 runs 16 residues from the cysteine to the phenylalanine. The retained sequence is limited to the CDR3, 48 bases, with the frame set at the first base. V is reduced by 5 bases and J by 1 base, leaving a spacing of 15 bases between them.

Results the study describes overall, beyond this receptor: Because some donors lacked HLA typing at each locus, the association tests relied only on the typed subset. Sequencing depth was assumed to be roughly uniform across donors in the presence/absence analyses, though that assumption may not hold. The study listed 150 to 200 TCR beta chains as associated with cytomegalovirus. The only immune exposure information available for the cohort was CMV serostatus. Some 16 rarely observed V segments, including chromosome 9 orphons, were excluded from the earlier analysis of 550 to 700 of the donors because counts were too low. Specific HLA alleles were associated with 18,000 or so TCR beta sequences at a false discovery rate of 0.05 in a later analysis. According to a later analysis, parvovirus B19, influenza, CMV and Epstein-Barr virus appeared linked to several top co-occurrence clusters. In vitro tests confirmed that a few of the cytomegalovirus-associated TCR beta chains recognize cytomegalovirus antigens. In a later analysis, TCR association rates were found to vary across HLA loci, with the most associated TCRs seen for DRB1 alleles and the fewest for HLA-C alleles. Most TCR sequences were observed very rarely across donors, whereas some public TCRs were present in many individuals. In a later analysis, HLA-associated TCR beta chains were found to be more clonally expanded and to have lower generation probabilities than equally common non-associated chains. Linkage disequilibrium might explain the correlated functional status among segregating V segments, but an unknown experimental factor could not be excluded. According to the authors, the approach could potentially be generalized to other disease states and immunological phenotypes. Cytomegalovirus status was reported to be diagnosed by the classifier with high specificity and sensitivity in both the original and validation cohorts. When HLA alleles, especially DR and DQ, strongly co-occurred, TCR associations were difficult to assign to individual alleles. V-gene and J-gene trimming of TCR beta chains was associated with a missense DCLRE1C variant in a later genetic analysis, and the association was replicated in an independent cohort. A later analysis found that most CMV-associated TCR beta chains appeared HLA-restricted, with HLA associations seemingly driven largely by CMV exposure. In this cohort, only TCR beta chains were sequenced, and detectable features were limited by the absence of alpha or paired-chain data. In an earlier analysis of about 600 of the donors, most TCR beta V segments appeared in productive rearrangements about 90% or about 30% of the time, broadly matching IMGT annotations. The 87-base-pair reads could not distinguish some IMGT-functional V segments, including TRBV6-2 and TRBV6-3, so those segments were excluded. A cluster of highly shared sequence variants was judged likely to represent a technical artifact of the sequencing pipeline. Compared with the 666-donor mean, donors in an Asian-associated ancestry cluster had fewer N-insertions in productive TCRs, according to a later genetic analysis. A further reported finding was that TCR beta sequences accurately predicted the HLA-A and HLA-B alleles for most subjects in the first cohort.

The sequencing sample was made of PBMCs. This clonotype originated in a male donor in good health and CMV-seronegative. The rearrangement joined TRBV28 to TRBJ1-5; the D segment could be TRBD1, given 5 matching bases. The nucleotide sequence is TGTGCCAGCAGTCGCGGGGGAGACCCAAGCAATCAGCCCCAGCATTTT. The encoded protein is CASSRGGDPSNQPQHF.